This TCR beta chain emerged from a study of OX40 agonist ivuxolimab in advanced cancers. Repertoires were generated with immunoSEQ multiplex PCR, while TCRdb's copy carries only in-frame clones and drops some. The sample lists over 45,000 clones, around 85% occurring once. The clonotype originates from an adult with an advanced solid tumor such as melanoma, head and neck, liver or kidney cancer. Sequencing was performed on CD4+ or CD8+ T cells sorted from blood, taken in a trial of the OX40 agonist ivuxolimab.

The CDR3 region has the DNA TGTGCCAGCAGCTTACGACTAGCGGGGACCACAGATACGCAGTATTTT. Translation: CASSLRLAGTTDTQYF. The V call is TRBV11-2, the J call TRBJ2-3, with 11 bases aligning to TRBD2. V lost 2 bases, J lost 2 bases, and 3 bases stayed unmatched. The germline CDR1 and CDR2 sequences are SGHAT and FQNNGV. This CDR3 contains 16 residues.